The T cell receptor beta chain under discussion was sequenced for a study of memory CD4+ T cells and cytomegalovirus serostatus. Notes on the study in general: CD4+ memory repertoires contained about 40% of the roughly 160 reported CMV TCRbeta sequences.

The sort gate was single viable CD3+CD4+CD8-CD45RO+ cells for memory CD4+ T cells. After thawing, CD4+ T cells were positively selected. Profiled with immunoSEQ multiplex PCR; TCRdb holds only in-frame clones, not every one. This sample has about 75,000 clones; 75% to 85% occur once, and the top ten carry 2.5% to 3%. For this clone: The target antigen is unknown.

Germline V lookup: CDR1 LGHNT, CDR2 FRNRAP. There are 14 residues in the CDR3. The receptor was derived from an adult in good health and CMV-seropositive. The chain uses TRBV12-5 and TRBJ2-1; no definite D call. Sequenced input: memory CD4+ T cells from blood. CDR3 DNA sequence: TGTGCCCAAACTCGCGAGGTTTCCTACAATGAGCAGTTCTTC. It yields the protein CAQTREVSYNEQFF.